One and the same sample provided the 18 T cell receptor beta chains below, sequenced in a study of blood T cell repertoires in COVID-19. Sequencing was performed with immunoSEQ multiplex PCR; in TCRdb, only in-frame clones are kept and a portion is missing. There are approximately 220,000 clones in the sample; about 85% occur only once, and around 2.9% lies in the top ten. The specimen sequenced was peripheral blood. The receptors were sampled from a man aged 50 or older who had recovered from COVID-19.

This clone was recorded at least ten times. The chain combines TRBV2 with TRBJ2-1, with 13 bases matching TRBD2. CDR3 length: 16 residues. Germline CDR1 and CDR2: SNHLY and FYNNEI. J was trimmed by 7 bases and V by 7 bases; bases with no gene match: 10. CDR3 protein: CASTSTRTSGRNEQFF. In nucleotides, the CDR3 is TGTGCCAGCACTTCTACAAGGACTAGCGGGAGAAATGAGCAGTTCTTC.

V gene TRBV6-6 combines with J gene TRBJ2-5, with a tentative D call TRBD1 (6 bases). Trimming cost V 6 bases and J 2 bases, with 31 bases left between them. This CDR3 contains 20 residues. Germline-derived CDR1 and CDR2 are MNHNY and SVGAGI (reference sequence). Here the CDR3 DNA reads TGTGCCAGCAGCCCAAAGGGGGTTGGCGCCAGGGGCAACAAACAAGAGACCCAGTACTTC. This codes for CASSPKGVGARGNKQETQYF.

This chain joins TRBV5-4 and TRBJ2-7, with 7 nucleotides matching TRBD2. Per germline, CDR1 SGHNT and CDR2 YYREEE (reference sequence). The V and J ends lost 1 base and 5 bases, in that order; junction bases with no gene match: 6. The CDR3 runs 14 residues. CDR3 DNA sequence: TGTGCCAGCAGCTTGTCGCCTAGCGGCAACGAGCAGTACTTC. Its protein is CASSLSPSGNEQYF.

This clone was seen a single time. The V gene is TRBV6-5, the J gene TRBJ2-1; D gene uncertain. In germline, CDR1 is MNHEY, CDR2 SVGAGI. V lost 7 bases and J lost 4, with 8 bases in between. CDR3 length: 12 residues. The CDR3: CASTLRYNEQFF. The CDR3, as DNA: TGTGCCAGCACCTTGAGATACAATGAGCAGTTCTTC.

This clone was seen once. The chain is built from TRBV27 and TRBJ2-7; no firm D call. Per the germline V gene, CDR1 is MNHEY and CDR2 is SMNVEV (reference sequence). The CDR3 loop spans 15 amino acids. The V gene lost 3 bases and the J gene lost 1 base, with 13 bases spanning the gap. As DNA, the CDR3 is TGTGCCAGCAGTTTCAATTCGGCGGTTTCCTACGAGCAGTACTTC. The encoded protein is CASSFNSAVSYEQYF.

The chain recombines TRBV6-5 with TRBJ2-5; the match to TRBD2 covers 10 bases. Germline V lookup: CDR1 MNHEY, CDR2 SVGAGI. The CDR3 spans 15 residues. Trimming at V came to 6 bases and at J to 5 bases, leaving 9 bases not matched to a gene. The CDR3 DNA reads TGTGCCAGCAGGCTAGCGGGAGCCGAGGGGGAGACCCAGTACTTC. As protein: CASRLAGAEGETQYF.

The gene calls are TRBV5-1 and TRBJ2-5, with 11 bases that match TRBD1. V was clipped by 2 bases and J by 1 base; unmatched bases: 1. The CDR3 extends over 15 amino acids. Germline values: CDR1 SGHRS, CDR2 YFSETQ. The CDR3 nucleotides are TGCGCCAGCAGCTTTGGGACAGGGGGCCAAGAGACCCAGTACTTC. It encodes CASSFGTGGQETQYF.

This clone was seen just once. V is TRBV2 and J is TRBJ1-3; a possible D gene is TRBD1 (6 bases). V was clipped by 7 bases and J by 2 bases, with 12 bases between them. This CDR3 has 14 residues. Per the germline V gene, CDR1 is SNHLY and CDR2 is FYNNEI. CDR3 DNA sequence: TGTGCCAGCAAATCAGGGGCGACTGGAAACACCATATATTTT. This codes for CASKSGATGNTIYF.

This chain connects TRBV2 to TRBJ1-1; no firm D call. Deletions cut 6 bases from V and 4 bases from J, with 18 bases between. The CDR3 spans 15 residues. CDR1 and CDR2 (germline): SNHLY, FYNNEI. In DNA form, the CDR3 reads TGTGCCAGCAGCCCTGACCCTCCCGGGAGCACTGAAGCTTTCTTT. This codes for CASSPDPPGSTEAFF.

The CDR3 loop reads CAISESTGGYNEQFF. The CDR3, as DNA: TGTGCCATCAGTGAGTCGACAGGGGGCTACAATGAGCAGTTCTTC. V gene TRBV10-3 combines with J gene TRBJ2-1, with 9 bases lining up with TRBD1. V gave up 0 bases and J gave up 3 bases; unmatched junction bases: 0. The CDR3 length is 15 residues. The germline V gene encodes CDR1 ENHRY and CDR2 SYGVKD.

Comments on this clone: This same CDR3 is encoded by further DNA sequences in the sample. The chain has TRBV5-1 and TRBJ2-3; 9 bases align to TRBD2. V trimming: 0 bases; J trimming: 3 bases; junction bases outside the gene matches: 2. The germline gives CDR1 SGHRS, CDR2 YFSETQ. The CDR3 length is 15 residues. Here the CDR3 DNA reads TGCGCCAGCAGCTTGGTTCTAGCGGGGACAGATACGCAGTATTTT. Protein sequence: CASSLVLAGTDTQYF.

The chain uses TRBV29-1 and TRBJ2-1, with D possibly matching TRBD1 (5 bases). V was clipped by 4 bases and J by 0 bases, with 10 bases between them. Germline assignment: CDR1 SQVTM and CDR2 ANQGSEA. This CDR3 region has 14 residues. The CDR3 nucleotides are TGCAGCGTTGTCAGGGCGAGCTCCTACAATGAGCAGTTCTTC. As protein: CSVVRASSYNEQFF.

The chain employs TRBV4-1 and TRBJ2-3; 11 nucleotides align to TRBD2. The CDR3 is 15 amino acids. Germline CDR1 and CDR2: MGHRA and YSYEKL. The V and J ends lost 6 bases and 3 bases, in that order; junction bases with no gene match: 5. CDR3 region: CASSSGRAVTDTQYF. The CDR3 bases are TGCGCCAGCAGTAGCGGGAGGGCCGTAACAGATACGCAGTATTTT.

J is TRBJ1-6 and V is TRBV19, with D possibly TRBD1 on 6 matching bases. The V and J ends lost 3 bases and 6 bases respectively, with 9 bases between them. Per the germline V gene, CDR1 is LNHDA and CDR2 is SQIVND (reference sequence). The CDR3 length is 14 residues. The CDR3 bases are TGTGCCAGTAGTATCCGGACAGCTAATTCACCCCTCCACTTT. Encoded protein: CASSIRTANSPLHF.

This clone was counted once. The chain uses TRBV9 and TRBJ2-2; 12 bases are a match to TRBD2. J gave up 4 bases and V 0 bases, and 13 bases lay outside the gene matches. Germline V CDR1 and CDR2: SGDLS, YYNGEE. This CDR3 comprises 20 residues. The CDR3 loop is CASSVAPRLAGVSGTGELFF. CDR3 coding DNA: TGTGCCAGCAGCGTAGCCCCCAGACTAGCGGGAGTTTCGGGCACCGGGGAGCTGTTTTTT.

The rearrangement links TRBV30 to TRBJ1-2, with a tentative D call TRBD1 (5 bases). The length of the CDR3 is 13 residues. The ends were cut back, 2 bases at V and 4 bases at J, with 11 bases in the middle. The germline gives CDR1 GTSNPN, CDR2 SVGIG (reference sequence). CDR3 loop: CAWSIGGSYGYTF. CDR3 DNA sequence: TGTGCCTGGAGTATTGGGGGGAGCTATGGCTACACCTTC.

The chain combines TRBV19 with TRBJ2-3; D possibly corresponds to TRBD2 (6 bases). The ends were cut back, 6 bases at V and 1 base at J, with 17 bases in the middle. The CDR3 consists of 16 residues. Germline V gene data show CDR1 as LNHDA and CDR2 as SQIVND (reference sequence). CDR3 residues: CASSRELSMRTDTQYF. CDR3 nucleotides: TGTGCCAGTAGCCGGGAGTTAAGTATGCGCACAGATACGCAGTATTTT.

CDR3 coding DNA: TGTGCCAGCAGTTCCTTAATTACAGATGAAGCTTTCTTT. Its translation: CASSSLITDEAFF. The genes are TRBV28 and TRBJ1-1; D gene unclear. V dropped 4 bases and J dropped 7 bases, with 13 bases sitting between them. Germline lookup yields CDR1 MDHEN and CDR2 SYDVKM. CDR3 length: 13 residues.